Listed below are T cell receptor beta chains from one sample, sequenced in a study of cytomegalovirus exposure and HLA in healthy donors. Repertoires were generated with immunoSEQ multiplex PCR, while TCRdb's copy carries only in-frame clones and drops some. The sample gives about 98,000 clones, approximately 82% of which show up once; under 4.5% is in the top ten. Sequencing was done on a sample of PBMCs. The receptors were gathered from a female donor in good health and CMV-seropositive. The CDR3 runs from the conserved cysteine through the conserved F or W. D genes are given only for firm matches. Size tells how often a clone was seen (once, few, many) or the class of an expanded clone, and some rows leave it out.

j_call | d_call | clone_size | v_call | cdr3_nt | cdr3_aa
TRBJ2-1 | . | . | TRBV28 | TGTGCCAGCAGTTTAACACACAATGAGCAGTTCTTC | CASSLTHNEQFF
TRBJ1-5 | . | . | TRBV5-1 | TGCGCCAGCAGCTTGGGACAGAATCAGCCCCAGCATTTT | CASSLGQNQPQHF
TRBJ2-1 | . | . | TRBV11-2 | TGTGCCAGCAGCTTAGGGCATGTACTATGGGGAGGCACCTACAATGAGCAGTTCTTC | CASSLGHVLWGGTYNEQFF
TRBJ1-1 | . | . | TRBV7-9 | TGTGCCAGCAGCCGCTCGGGGAGCACTGAAGCTTTCTTT | CASSRSGSTEAFF
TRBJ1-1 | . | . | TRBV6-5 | TGTGCCAGCAGCAGACAGTCGAACACTGAAGCTTTCTTT | CASSRQSNTEAFF
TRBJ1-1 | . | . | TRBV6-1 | TGTGCCAGCAGTCGGACGGGGTTTGAAGCTTTCTTT | CASSRTGFEAFF
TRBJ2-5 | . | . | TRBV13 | TGTGCCAGCAGCTCGACACCCCTCCAAGAGACCCAGTACTTC | CASSSTPLQETQYF
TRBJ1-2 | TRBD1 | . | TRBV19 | TGTGCCAGTAGTATAAATGGGATACCGGGACAGGGAAATGGCTACACCTTC | CASSINGIPGQGNGYTF
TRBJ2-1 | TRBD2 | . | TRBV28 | TGTGCCAGCAGTTTAGGACTAGCGGGGGACAATGAGCAGTTCTTC | CASSLGLAGDNEQFF
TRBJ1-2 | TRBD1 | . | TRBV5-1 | TGCGCCAGCAGCTTGCCCCCCCTTCCGGGACAGCACTATGGCTACACCTTC | CASSLPPLPGQHYGYTF
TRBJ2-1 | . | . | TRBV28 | TGTGCCAGCAGTTTCGGACAGCTCCAAATCTTC | CASSFGQLQIF
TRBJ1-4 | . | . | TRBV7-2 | TGTGCCAGCAGCTTAGCGCTTTCGCGGAAACTGTTTTTT | CASSLALSRKLFF
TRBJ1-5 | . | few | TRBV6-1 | TGTGCCAGCAGGCTACGGGAACCCCAGCATTTT | CASRLREPQHF
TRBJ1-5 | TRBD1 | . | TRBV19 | TGTGCCAGTAGCCGGACAGGGGGCAGCAATCAGCCCCAGCATTTT | CASSRTGGSNQPQHF
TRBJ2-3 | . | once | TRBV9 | TGTGCCAGCAGCGTAGAGGCTAGTGGGTTCACAGATACGCAGTATTTT | CASSVEASGFTDTQYF
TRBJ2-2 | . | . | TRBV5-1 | TGCGCCAGCAGCCCACAAGGGGAGAACACCGGGGAGCTGTTTTTT | CASSPQGENTGELFF
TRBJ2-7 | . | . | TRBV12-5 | TGTGCTAGTGGTTTGGAACTTTCCTACGAGCAGTACTTC | CASGLELSYEQYF
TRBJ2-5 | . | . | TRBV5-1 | TGCGCCAGCAGCCCCGGACTACTTCGTGTCCAAGAGACCCAGTACTTC | CASSPGLLRVQETQYF
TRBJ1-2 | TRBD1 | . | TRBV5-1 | TGCGCCAGCAGCGGGGGGACAGGGACTAACTATGGCTACACCTTC | CASSGGTGTNYGYTF
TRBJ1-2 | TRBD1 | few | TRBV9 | TGTGCCAGCAAAGGACAGGGTTATGGCTACACCTTC | CASKGQGYGYTF
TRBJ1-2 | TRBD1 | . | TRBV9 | TGTGCCAGCAGCGTCACGACAGGGGGCGCCGACACCTTC | CASSVTTGGADTF
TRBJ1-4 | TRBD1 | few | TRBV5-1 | TGCGCCAGCAGCGCAATGACAGGGGGCGATGAAAAACTGTTTTTT | CASSAMTGGDEKLFF
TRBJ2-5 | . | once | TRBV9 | TGTGCCAGCAGCGCTGACCCGGACAGCCAAGAGACCCAGTACTTC | CASSADPDSQETQYF